Below are 32 T cell receptor beta chains sequenced from a single sample in a study of CD8+CD57+ T cells in acquired aplastic anemia. An expansion of CD8+CD57+ cells by flow cytometry had been shown in patients chosen for sequencing. It was genomic DNA that served as the template for profiling TCR beta VDJ and CDR3. TCRdb reprocessed the reads with MiXCR, giving one entry per CDR3 protein. This sample yields roughly 190,000 distinct CDR3 sequences, of which 48% are seen a single time; around 8.8% belongs to the top ten. Specimen: sorted CD4+, CD8+, or CD8+CD57+ T cells (not recorded which) from PBMCs. The receptors here all came from a human donor with aplastic anemia.

The rearrangement links TRBV5-1 to TRBJ2-7; D remains ambiguous. The CDR3 is made up of 14 amino acids. Looked up from germline, CDR1 is SGHRS and CDR2 is YFSETQ. V lost 1 base, J lost 3 bases, and 11 bases lay in between. The CDR3 DNA is TGCGCCAGCAGCTTGCTTCCAGAGAGCTACGAGCAGTACTTC. Encoded protein: CASSLLPESYEQYF.

In its sample, this clonotype was seen many times. This rearrangement joins TRBV11-1 to TRBJ1-6, with D perhaps TRBD1 (6 bases). Germline CDR1 is SGHAT and CDR2 is FQDESV (reference sequence). The CDR3 consists of 16 residues. Deletions cut 5 bases from V and 5 bases from J, with 16 bases between. CDR3 bases: TGTGCCAGCAGCCCGGTCGGGACATATAATAATTCACCCCTCCACTTT. It encodes CASSPVGTYNNSPLHF.

This clonotype was recorded a few times. The chain couples TRBV24-1 to TRBJ2-1; D unclear. Germline CDR1 is KGHDR and CDR2 is SFDVKD. The CDR3 runs to 12 residues. V lost 7 bases and J lost 5, with 8 bases in between. DNA of the CDR3: TGTGCCACCAGCCTACTTGACAATGAGCAGTTCTTC. Its translation: CATSLLDNEQFF.

V and J are TRBV7-9 and TRBJ2-7, with D possibly matching TRBD1 (5 bases). V was shortened by 6 bases and J by 7 bases, with 10 bases between the two germline ends. This CDR3 has 11 residues. CDR1 is SEHNR and CDR2 is FQNEAQ in the germline V gene (reference sequence). CDR3 sequence reads: CASSAGSEQYF. The CDR3 nucleotides are TGTGCCAGCAGTGCAGGGTCTGAGCAGTACTTC.

The V and J genes are TRBV15 and TRBJ2-5; 8 bases match TRBD1. V dropped 5 bases and J dropped 5; count of bases not matched to a gene: 4. CDR3 length equals 13 residues. The V gene's germline CDR1 is LNHNV and CDR2 YYDKDF (reference sequence). The CDR3 is CATSGNRGETQYF. The CDR3 bases are TGTGCCACCAGCGGGAACAGGGGGGAGACCCAGTACTTC.

This clonotype was recorded at least ten times. The V call is TRBV3-1, the J call TRBJ2-5, with 7 bases identical to TRBD2. After removal of 4 bases from V and 4 bases from J, the junction contained 3 bases not matched to a gene. The CDR3 is made up of 13 amino acids. Germline V lookup: CDR1 LGHDT, CDR2 YNNKEL (reference sequence). The DNA for the CDR3 is TGTGCCAGCAGCCCTAGACTAGCAGAGACCCAGTACTTC. Its protein product is CASSPRLAETQYF.

CDR3 bases: TGTGCTAGTGGTCTGGGACTAGCGGGATCACAAGAGACCCAGTACTTC. Protein sequence: CASGLGLAGSQETQYF. This chain uses TRBV12-5 with TRBJ2-5, with TRBD2 matching 13 bases. With 5 bases clipped from V and 2 bases from J, the junction kept 5 bases outside the gene matches. The CDR3 totals 16 residues. Germline V gives CDR1 LGHNT, CDR2 FRNRAP.

The V call is TRBV6-1, the J call TRBJ1-6, with D perhaps TRBD1 (6 bases). The V gene lost 7 bases and the J gene lost 8 bases, with 15 bases spanning the gap. CDR1 is MNHNS, CDR2 SASEGT, per germline. The CDR3 spans 14 residues. The CDR3 region has the DNA TGTGCCAGCAAACAGGGAGTCGAGCATTCACCCCTCCACTTT. Its translation is CASKQGVEHSPLHF.

The chain joins TRBV19 to TRBJ2-1; D is ambiguous. Germline loops: CDR1 LNHDA, CDR2 SQIVND (reference sequence). The CDR3 sequence is 15 residues long. The V and J ends lost 7 bases and 4 bases respectively, with 17 bases between them. In DNA form, the CDR3 reads TGTGCCAGTACAAGTATTGACTTGGGTTACAATGAGCAGTTCTTC. Translating it yields CASTSIDLGYNEQFF.

Of note for this clonotype: A much larger clone differs by one base, so this may be a read error. V gene TRBV9 combines with J gene TRBJ2-3; a possible D gene is TRBD1 (5 bases). Trimming took 4 bases from V and 3 from J, leaving 9 bases between them. Per germline, CDR1 SGDLS and CDR2 YYNGEE. This CDR3 has 13 residues. This CDR3 reads CASSQKGTDTQYF. CDR3 nucleotide sequence: TGTGCCAGCAGCCAGAAGGGGACAGATACGCAGTATTTT.

DNA of the CDR3: TGTGCCAGCAGCGGACAGCTTACTGGAAACACCATATATTTT. Residues: CASSGQLTGNTIYF. The chain recombines TRBV2 with TRBJ1-3; D is possibly TRBD1 (6 bases). The CDR3 has 14 amino acids. The germline V gene has CDR1 SNHLY and CDR2 FYNNEI. Between the trimmed V and J ends, which lost 6 bases and 2 bases, there was a span of 11 bases.

The chain couples TRBV29-1 to TRBJ1-2, with a possible D match to TRBD1 (5 bases). Germline CDR1 SQVTM, CDR2 ANQGSEA. This CDR3 has 13 amino acids. Deletions cut 7 bases from V and 3 bases from J, with 15 bases between. The CDR3 DNA sequence: TGCAGCGCGCAGGGACCCACGGACTATGGCTACACCTTC. Protein sequence: CSAQGPTDYGYTF.

This clonotype was counted many times. This chain connects TRBV12-3 or TRBV12-4 to TRBJ1-3, with a possible D match to TRBD1 (6 bases). This CDR3 spans 15 amino acids. V lost 6 bases and J 0 bases, leaving 12 bases between the germline ends. The DNA for the CDR3 is TGTGCCAGCAGCGGACGGACAGTCTCTGGAAACACCATATATTTT. Translation: CASSGRTVSGNTIYF.

Turning to this clonotype: A read error is likely, as this CDR3 ends without the conserved phenylalanine or tryptophan. This sequence joins TRBV12-5 and TRBJ1-1; 11 nucleotides align to TRBD1. The CDR3 consists of 14 residues. Germline values: CDR1 LGHNT, CDR2 FRNRAP. Trimming removed 7 bases from V and 2 bases from J; junction bases left unmatched: 3. In DNA, the CDR3 is TGTGCTAGTGTTTGGACAGGGGGCAACACTGAAGCTTTCCTT. Protein sequence: CASVWTGGNTEAFL.

The genes are TRBV7-2 and TRBJ2-1, with D unresolved. The CDR3 contains 14 residues. V was cut by 2 bases and J by 9 bases, with 14 bases left in between. The V gene's germline CDR1 is SGHTA and CDR2 FQGNSA. The CDR3 region is CASSLNNSPPEQFF. The CDR3 coding sequence is TGTGCCAGCAGCTTAAACAACTCGCCGCCTGAGCAGTTCTTC.

Many counts were recorded for this clonotype. The V gene is TRBV7-3, the J gene TRBJ2-7, with D possibly matching TRBD1 (5 bases). Germline values: CDR1 SGHTA, CDR2 FQGTGA. The CDR3 sequence is 13 residues long. The V gene lost 5 bases and the J gene lost 12 bases, with 20 bases spanning the gap. The DNA for the CDR3 is TGTGCCAGCAGCCCCGGGCGGACACCCATGTTGTACTTC. This sequence encodes CASSPGRTPMLYF.

The chain is built from TRBV7-8 and TRBJ1-6, with a weak D call TRBD1 (5 bases). The CDR3 is 16 residues long. Trimming took off 5 bases at V and 0 bases at J, with 11 bases between the two ends. Germline CDR1 and CDR2: SGHVS and FQNEAQ. The CDR3 DNA follows: TGTGCCAGCAGCCCAAACAGGAGCTCCTATAATTCACCCCTCCACTTT. Translation gives CASSPNRSSYNSPLHF.

The rearrangement links TRBV5-1 to TRBJ2-3, with a possible D match to TRBD2 (5 bases). Between the trimmed V and J ends, which lost 0 bases and 4 bases, there was a span of 12 bases. The CDR3 is 15 amino acids. Germline CDR1 and CDR2: SGHRS and YFSETQ. In DNA form, the CDR3 reads TGCGCCAGCAGCTTGGAGGGTAGTAGCGCAGATACGCAGTATTTT. This gives the protein CASSLEGSSADTQYF.

CDR3 amino acids: CASSEGGGGYEQYF. DNA of the CDR3: TGCGCCAGCAGTGAGGGTGGTGGAGGCTACGAGCAGTACTTC. The chain uses TRBV10-1 and TRBJ2-7; D is possibly TRBD2 (5 bases). V lost 2 bases, J lost 3 bases, and 11 bases lay in between. CDR1 and CDR2 from the germline V gene are WNHNN and SYGVQD (reference sequence). The CDR3 consists of 14 residues.

This clonotype was detected only a few times. The J gene is TRBJ2-1, the V gene TRBV19; D is unclear. The CDR3 spans 13 residues. The germline V and J ends were trimmed by 4 bases and 3 bases, with 7 bases remaining between them. Germline V gives CDR1 LNHDA, CDR2 SQIVND (reference sequence). CDR3 residues: CASSTQSYNEQFF. As DNA, the CDR3 is TGTGCCAGTAGTACTCAGAGCTACAATGAGCAGTTCTTC.

The table lists this clonotype with many counts. This rearrangement joins TRBV20-1 to TRBJ1-2; TRBD1 agrees at 9 bases. There are 15 residues in the CDR3. Germline V CDR1 and CDR2: DFQATT, SNEGSKA (reference sequence). V lost 6 bases, J lost 4 bases, and 12 bases stayed unmatched. In DNA form, the CDR3 reads TGCAGTGCCGATACATCGGGACAGGGTTTCTATGGCTACACCTTC. Its protein product is CSADTSGQGFYGYTF.

The rearrangement uses TRBV19 and TRBJ2-7; TRBD1 matches at 9 bases. Germline values: CDR1 LNHDA, CDR2 SQIVND (reference sequence). The CDR3 runs 15 residues. Trimming at V came to 1 base and at J to 3 bases, leaving 4 bases not matched to a gene. DNA of the CDR3: TGTGCCAGTAGTATAGGGGGGACAGGGATCTACGAGCAGTACTTC. Translated: CASSIGGTGIYEQYF.

The chain has TRBV19 and TRBJ1-5; D gene unclear. V was pared by 8 bases and J by 0 bases, with 11 bases between. The CDR3 has 14 amino acids. CDR1 is LNHDA and CDR2 is SQIVND in the germline V gene (reference sequence). CDR3 nucleotide sequence: TGTGCCAGTCGGTTGTGGGATAGCAATCAGCCCCAGCATTTT. It is translated as CASRLWDSNQPQHF.

On this clonotype itself: With a much larger clone just one base away, this may be a read error. The chain couples TRBV5-4 to TRBJ1-5; possible D gene TRBD1, 6 bases. The CDR3 has 16 residues. CDR1 SGHNT and CDR2 YYREEE come from the germline V gene (reference sequence). V lost 3 bases, J lost 0 bases, and 13 bases lay in between. CDR3 amino acids: CASSSAGTNSNQPQHF. In nucleotides, the CDR3 is TGTGCCAGCAGCTCGGCCGGGACAAATAGCAATCAGCCCCAGCATTTT.

V usage is TRBV2 and J usage is TRBJ2-3; D is possibly TRBD2 (7 bases). The CDR3 loop spans 15 amino acids. V lost 6 bases and J lost 3, with 16 bases in between. Germline CDR1 SNHLY, CDR2 FYNNEI. In DNA form, the CDR3 reads TGTGCCAGCAGCTCTGGCGGGGGACAAACAGATACGCAGTATTTT. Amino acid sequence: CASSSGGGQTDTQYF.

The rearrangement joins TRBV5-7 to TRBJ2-7; 12 bases align to TRBD2. TRBV5-7 belongs to the ORF category, with a function that is uncertain. The CDR3 length is 15 residues. V was pared by 10 bases and J by 2 bases, with 10 bases of the junction left unmatched. In DNA, the CDR3 is TGTGCCGGCACTAGCGGGAGGAGATTAACCTACGAGCAGTACTTC. Protein product: CAGTSGRRLTYEQYF.

The gene calls are TRBV5-5 and TRBJ2-3, with no clear D. There are 15 residues in the CDR3. CDR1 is SGHKS and CDR2 is YYEKEE in the germline V gene (reference sequence). V was shortened by 4 bases and J by 2 bases, with 14 bases between the two germline ends. CDR3 sequence: CASSIGTTSTDTQYF. The CDR3 DNA is TGTGCCAGCAGCATAGGTACCACTTCCACAGATACGCAGTATTTT.

The chain combines TRBV30 with TRBJ2-7; possible D gene TRBD2, 5 bases. CDR3 length: 13 amino acids. The V end was cut by 4 bases, the J end by 7 bases, with 17 bases between. Germline-derived CDR1 and CDR2 are GTSNPN and SVGIG (reference sequence). The CDR3 sequence: CAWTPLAFGEQYF. The CDR3 DNA reads TGTGCCTGGACCCCCCTAGCCTTTGGGGAGCAGTACTTC. Combining the CDR3 with reference TRBV30 and TRBJ2-7 gives the whole variable domain SQTIHQWPATLVQPVGSPLSLECTVEGTSNPNLYWYRQAAGRGLQLLFYSVGIGQISSEVPQNLSASRPQDRQFILSSKKLLLSDSGFYLCAWTPLAFGEQYFGPGTRLTVT.

The chain combines TRBV7-4 with TRBJ2-7; perhaps TRBD2 as D (5 bases). The tail of the sequence fits TRBJ2-1 better, so the J call may be wrong. Germline-derived CDR1 and CDR2 are SGHVT and SQSDAQ. The CDR3 is 14 residues long. CDR3 in amino acids: CASSLGVRTGEQFF. The CDR3 nucleotides read TGTGCCAGCAGCTTAGGGGTTAGGACGGGAGAGCAGTTCTTC.

The rearrangement links TRBV2 to TRBJ2-4; no reliable D call. Trimming took 7 bases from V and 6 from J, leaving 13 bases between them. Germline CDR1 is SNHLY and CDR2 is FYNNEI. The length of the CDR3 is 13 residues. CDR3 sequence reads: CASKKSRPNIQYF. The CDR3 region has the DNA TGTGCCAGCAAAAAAAGCAGGCCAAACATTCAGTACTTC.

In this sample, this clonotype turned up many times. This chain joins TRBV10-1 and TRBJ2-5; 7 bases line up with TRBD1. CDR3 size: 14 residues. V was pared by 0 bases and J by 4 bases, with 2 bases of the junction left unmatched. The germline gives CDR1 WNHNN, CDR2 SYGVQD (reference sequence). The CDR3 is CASSESGTVETQYF. The CDR3 DNA reads as TGCGCCAGCAGTGAGTCAGGGACAGTAGAGACCCAGTACTTC.

The chain carries TRBV3-1 and TRBJ2-1, with 11 bases lining up with TRBD1. CDR1 is LGHDT, CDR2 YNNKEL, per germline (reference sequence). This CDR3 is built from 15 residues. Trimming at V came to 3 bases and at J to 8 bases, leaving 6 bases not matched to a gene. The CDR3 bases are TGTGCCAGCAGCCATCGGACAGGGGGCTGGGATGAGCAGTTCTTC. Protein sequence: CASSHRTGGWDEQFF.